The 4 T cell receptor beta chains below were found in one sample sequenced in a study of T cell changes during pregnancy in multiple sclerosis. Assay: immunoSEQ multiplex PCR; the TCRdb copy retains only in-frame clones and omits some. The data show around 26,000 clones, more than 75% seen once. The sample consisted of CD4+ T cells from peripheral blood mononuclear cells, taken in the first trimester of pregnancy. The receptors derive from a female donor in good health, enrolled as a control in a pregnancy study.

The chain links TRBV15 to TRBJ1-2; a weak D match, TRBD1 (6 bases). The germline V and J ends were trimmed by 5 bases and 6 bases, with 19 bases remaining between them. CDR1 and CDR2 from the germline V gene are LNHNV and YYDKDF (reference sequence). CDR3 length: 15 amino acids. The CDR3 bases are TGTGCCACCAGCCCTAGGATTGCACGACAGGATGGCTACACCTTC. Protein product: CATSPRIARQDGYTF.

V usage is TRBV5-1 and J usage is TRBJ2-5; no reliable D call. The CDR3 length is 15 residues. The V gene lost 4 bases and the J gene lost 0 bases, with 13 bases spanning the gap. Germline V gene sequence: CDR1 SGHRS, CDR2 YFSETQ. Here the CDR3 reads CASSPGGNYQETQYF. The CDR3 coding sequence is TGCGCCAGCAGCCCTGGCGGCAATTACCAAGAGACCCAGTACTTC. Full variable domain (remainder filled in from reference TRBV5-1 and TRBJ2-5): KAGVTQTPRYLIKTRGQQVTLSCSPISGHRSVSWYQQTPGQGLQFLFEYFSETQRNKGNFPGRFSGRQFSNSRSEMNVSTLELGDSALYLCASSPGGNYQETQYFGPGTRLLVL.

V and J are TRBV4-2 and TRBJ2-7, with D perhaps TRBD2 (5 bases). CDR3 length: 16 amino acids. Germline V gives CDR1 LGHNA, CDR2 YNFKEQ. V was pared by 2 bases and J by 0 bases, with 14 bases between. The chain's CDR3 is CASSQPALRDSYEQYF. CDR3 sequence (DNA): TGTGCCAGCAGCCAACCTGCACTTCGGGACTCCTACGAGCAGTACTTC.

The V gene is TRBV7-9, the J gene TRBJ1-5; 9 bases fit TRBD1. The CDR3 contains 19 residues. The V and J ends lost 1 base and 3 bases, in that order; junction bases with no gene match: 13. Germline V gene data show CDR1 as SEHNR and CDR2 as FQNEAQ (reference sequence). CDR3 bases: TGTGCCAGCAGCTTAGGGGCCTCCGGGACAGGGCACAACAATCAGCCCCAGCATTTT. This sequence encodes CASSLGASGTGHNNQPQHF.